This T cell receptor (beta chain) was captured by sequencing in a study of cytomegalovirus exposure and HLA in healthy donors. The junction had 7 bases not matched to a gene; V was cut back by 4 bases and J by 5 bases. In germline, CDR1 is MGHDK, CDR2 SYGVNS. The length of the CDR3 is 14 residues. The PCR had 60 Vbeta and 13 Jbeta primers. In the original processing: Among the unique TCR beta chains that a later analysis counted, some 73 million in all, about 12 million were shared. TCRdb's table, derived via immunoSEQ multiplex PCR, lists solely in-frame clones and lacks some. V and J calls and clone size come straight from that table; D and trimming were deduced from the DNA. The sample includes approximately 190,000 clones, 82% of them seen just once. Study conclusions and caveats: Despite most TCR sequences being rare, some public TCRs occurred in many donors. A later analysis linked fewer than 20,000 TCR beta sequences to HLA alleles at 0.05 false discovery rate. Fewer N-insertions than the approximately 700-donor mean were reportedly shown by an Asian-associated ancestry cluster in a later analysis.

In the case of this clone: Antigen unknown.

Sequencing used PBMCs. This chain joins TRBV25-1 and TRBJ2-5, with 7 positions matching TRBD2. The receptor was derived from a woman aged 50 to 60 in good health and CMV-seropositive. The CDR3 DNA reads TGTGCCAGCAGTGTGACAGTGGGGGGGGAGACCCAGTACTTC. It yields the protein CASSVTVGGETQYF.